These 9 T cell receptor beta chains originate from one sample sequenced in a study of blood T cell repertoires in COVID-19. Measured with immunoSEQ multiplex PCR; TCRdb has only the in-frame clones, and not every one. The profile shows tens of thousands of clones, over 85% of them singletons. Sample: peripheral blood. The receptors originated from a woman older than 75 with acute or convalescent COVID-19.

The rearrangement joins TRBV2 to TRBJ2-1; 10 nucleotides match TRBD2. CDR3 length equals 15 residues. Trimming cost V 6 bases and J 6 bases; bases outside gene matches: 8. The germline gives CDR1 SNHLY, CDR2 FYNNEI. The CDR3 is CASRRGTSVGNEQFF. Written as DNA, the CDR3 is TGTGCCAGCAGGAGAGGGACTAGCGTCGGCAATGAGCAGTTCTTC.

The chain links TRBV6-5 to TRBJ2-7; D not resolved. Germline-derived CDR1 and CDR2 are MNHEY and SVGAGI. This CDR3 spans 13 amino acids. V lost 6 bases and J lost 5, with 14 bases in between. The CDR3 sequence: CASRLTGPNEQYV. DNA for the CDR3: TGTGCCAGCAGATTGACGGGTCCAAACGAGCAGTACGTC.

This clone was detected a few times. The chain is built from TRBV5-1 and TRBJ1-1; TRBD1 matches at 7 bases. This CDR3 comprises 14 residues. The germline CDR1 and CDR2 sequences are SGHRS and YFSETQ. The ends lost 4 bases at V and 1 base at J; junction bases unmatched: 4. Here the CDR3 reads CASSLTGANTEAFF. CDR3 nucleotide sequence: TGCGCCAGCAGCCTTACAGGGGCGAACACTGAAGCTTTCTTT.

The J gene is TRBJ1-2, the V gene TRBV6-5; 8 bases agree with TRBD1. There are 16 residues in the CDR3. Germline CDR1 MNHEY, CDR2 SVGAGI. The V gene end was trimmed by 2 bases and the J gene end by 4 bases; junction bases not matched to a gene: 9. The CDR3, as DNA: TGTGCCAGCAGTTACCGTGGACAGGGCGGTGGCTATGGCTACACCTTC. As protein: CASSYRGQGGGYGYTF.

CDR3 coding DNA: TGTGCCAGCAGTGGCACTTCCTACGAGCAGTACTTC. Translation: CASSGTSYEQYF. The rearrangement links TRBV2 to TRBJ2-7, with D unclear. Trimming pared 4 bases from V and 1 base from J, leaving 5 bases between. The V gene's germline CDR1 is SNHLY and CDR2 FYNNEI. This CDR3 contains 12 residues.

This chain uses TRBV28 with TRBJ1-2, with a tentative D call TRBD1 (5 bases). V lost 6 bases and J 10 bases, leaving 21 bases between the germline ends. CDR3 size: 14 residues. Germline values: CDR1 MDHEN, CDR2 SYDVKM. CDR3 in DNA: TGTGCCAGCAGCCCCGGGGGTTCTCTTCCTACCTACACCTTC. Protein product: CASSPGGSLPTYTF.

V gene TRBV7-7 combines with J gene TRBJ1-6; D is unresolved. The CDR3 contains 15 residues. The germline CDR1 and CDR2 sequences are SSHAT and FNYEAQ (reference sequence). V dropped 3 bases and J dropped 6 bases, with 12 bases sitting between them. The CDR3 region is CASSLGEGPNSPLHF. CDR3 DNA sequence: TGTGCCAGCAGCTTGGGTGAGGGCCCTAATTCACCCCTCCACTTT.

The chain uses TRBV7-9 and TRBJ2-2; D not certain. V was pared by 2 bases and J by 7 bases, with 11 bases between. The germline gives CDR1 SEHNR, CDR2 FQNEAQ (reference sequence). CDR3 length: 14 amino acids. CDR3 protein: CASSLTLYDGELFF. The CDR3 nucleotides read TGTGCCAGCAGCTTAACCCTCTACGACGGGGAGCTGTTTTTT.

This chain links TRBV30 with TRBJ1-3; D is undetermined. CDR1 is GTSNPN and CDR2 is SVGIG in the germline V gene (reference sequence). V lost 2 bases and J lost 8, with 7 bases in between. CDR3 length: 11 amino acids. CDR3 nucleotide sequence: TGTGCCTGGAGTACGTCGGACACCATATATTTT. It translates to CAWSTSDTIYF.